This TCR beta chain was captured by sequencing in a study of blood T cell repertoires in COVID-19. In the original processing: Amplifying reference gene primers gave estimates of nucleated cell counts. Generated by immunoSEQ multiplex PCR, the TCRdb table keeps only in-frame clones and is missing some. The V and J calls and clone size are taken from that table; D and trimming were inferred from the DNA. Among 35,000 to 45,000 clones listed, 80% were seen once. The receptor's source is a man aged 65 to 85 with acute or convalescent COVID-19. Sequencing used peripheral blood.

The CDR3 DNA follows: TGTGCCATCAGTGATTTTAGACAGGGCCCAGATACGCAGTATTTT. Translation gives CAISDFRQGPDTQYF. This rearrangement joins TRBV10-3 to TRBJ2-3; 7 bases agree with TRBD1. V lost 3 bases and J lost 4; bases outside the gene matches: 7. Germline V gene lookup returns CDR1 ENHRY and CDR2 SYGVKD. There are 15 residues in the CDR3.